Following are 8 T cell receptor beta chains from one sample sequenced in a study of radiotherapy plus CTLA-4 blockade in lung cancer. Measured with immunoSEQ multiplex PCR; TCRdb has only the in-frame clones, and not every one. The sample records about 54,000 clones, more than 65% being singletons. Source: peripheral blood, taken from a patient treated with radiotherapy plus ipilimumab. The receptors here all came from a human donor with non-small cell lung cancer who had a partial response to radiotherapy plus ipilimumab.

This clone was counted a single time. The V gene is TRBV7-2, the J gene TRBJ1-2, with unresolved D. The CDR3 loop spans 15 amino acids. Per germline, CDR1 SGHTA and CDR2 FQGNSA. The V end was cut by 1 base, the J end by 1 base, with 10 bases between. In DNA form, the CDR3 reads TGTGCCAGCAGCTTAGAGTATGGGAGTAACTATGGCTACACCTTC. Protein sequence: CASSLEYGSNYGYTF.

This sequence joins TRBV6-1 and TRBJ1-2; no reliable D call. Trimming left V 2 bases short and J 3 bases short, with 13 bases between. In germline, CDR1 is MNHNS, CDR2 SASEGT. This CDR3 contains 15 residues. DNA for the CDR3: TGTGCCAGCAGTGAATTGAGAGCTACCGACTATGGCTACACCTTC. Amino acids: CASSELRATDYGYTF.

J is TRBJ2-7 and V is TRBV5-1, with 8 bases aligning to TRBD2. With 4 bases clipped from V and 4 bases from J, the junction kept 10 bases outside the gene matches. CDR3 length: 15 residues. Germline CDR1 and CDR2: SGHRS and YFSETQ. CDR3 nucleotides: TGCGCCAGCAGCGCGGGGCTGGCGGGGGGTTACGAGCAGTACTTC. Its protein is CASSAGLAGGYEQYF.

The rearrangement links TRBV7-2 to TRBJ2-7, with TRBD1 identical over 8 bases. Germline V gene data show CDR1 as SGHTA and CDR2 as FQGNSA. J was trimmed by 7 bases and V by 7 bases; bases with no gene match: 12. The CDR3 covers 14 residues. The CDR3 region is CASTPSQGAREQYF. CDR3 DNA sequence: TGTGCCAGCACCCCTTCCCAGGGGGCGCGTGAGCAGTACTTC. The entire variable domain, with the rest obtained from reference TRBV7-2 and TRBJ2-7, is as follows: GAGVSQSPSNKVTEKGKDVELRCDPISGHTALYWYRQSLGQGLEFLIYFQGNSAPDKSGLPSDRFSAERTGGSVSTLTIQRTQQEDSAVYLCASTPSQGAREQYFGPGTRLTVT.

The genes are TRBV19 and TRBJ1-2; no firm D call. Trimming shortened V by 6 bases and J by 0 bases, and 8 bases separated the two germline ends. The CDR3 loop spans 13 amino acids. Germline V gene lookup returns CDR1 LNHDA and CDR2 SQIVND (reference sequence). The CDR3 nucleotides read TGTGCCAGTAGGGCACAAACTAACTATGGCTACACCTTC. Its translation is CASRAQTNYGYTF.

The chain combines TRBV5-4 with TRBJ2-5; D call uncertain. Trimming stripped 0 bases from V and 3 bases from J, with 9 bases between. The CDR3 totals 14 residues. The germline gives CDR1 SGHNT, CDR2 YYREEE (reference sequence). The CDR3 DNA reads TGTGCCAGCAGCTTGGGTCTAGGTAAAGAGACCCAGTACTTC. Protein sequence: CASSLGLGKETQYF.

The rearrangement uses TRBV7-2 and TRBJ2-7; 11 bases are a match to TRBD2. This CDR3 region has 15 residues. Germline values: CDR1 SGHTA, CDR2 FQGNSA. Losses at the gene ends were 4 bases for V and 4 bases for J; bases not matched to a gene: 6. CDR3 in DNA: TGTGCCAGCAGCTCACAATCTAGCGGGGGGTACGAGCAGTACTTC. Translated: CASSSQSSGGYEQYF.

The chain recombines TRBV2 with TRBJ1-2, with 7 bases matching TRBD1. Per germline, CDR1 SNHLY and CDR2 FYNNEI. The CDR3 length is 14 residues. J was trimmed by 4 bases and V by 3 bases; bases with no gene match: 5. The chain's CDR3 is CASSDPQGFYGYTF. Here the CDR3 DNA reads TGTGCCAGCAGTGATCCACAGGGGTTCTATGGCTACACCTTC.